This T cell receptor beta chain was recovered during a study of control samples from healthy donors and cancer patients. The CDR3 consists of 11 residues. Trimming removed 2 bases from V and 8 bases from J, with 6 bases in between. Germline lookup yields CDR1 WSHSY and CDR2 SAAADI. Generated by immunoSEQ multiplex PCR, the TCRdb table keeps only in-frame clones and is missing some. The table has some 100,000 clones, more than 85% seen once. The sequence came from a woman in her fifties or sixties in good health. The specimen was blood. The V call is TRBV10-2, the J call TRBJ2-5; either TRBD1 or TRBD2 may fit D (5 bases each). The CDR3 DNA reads TGCGCCAGCAGTGAGGGGGGTACCCAGTACTTC. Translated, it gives CASSEGGTQYF.